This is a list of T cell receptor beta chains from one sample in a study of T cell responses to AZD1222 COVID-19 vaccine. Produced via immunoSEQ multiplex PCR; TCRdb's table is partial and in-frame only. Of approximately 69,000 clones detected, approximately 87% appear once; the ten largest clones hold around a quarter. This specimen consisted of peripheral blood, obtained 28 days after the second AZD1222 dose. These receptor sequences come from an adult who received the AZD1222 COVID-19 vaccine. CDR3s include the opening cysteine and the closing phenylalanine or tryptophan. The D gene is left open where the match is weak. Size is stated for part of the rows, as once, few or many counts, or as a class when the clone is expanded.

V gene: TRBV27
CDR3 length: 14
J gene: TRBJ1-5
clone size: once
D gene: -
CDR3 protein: CASSPKGLREPQHF
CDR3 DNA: TGTGCCAGCAGTCCAAAGGGCCTAAGGGAGCCCCAGCATTTT

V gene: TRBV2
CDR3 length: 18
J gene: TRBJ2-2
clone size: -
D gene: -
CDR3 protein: CASSEVFGTTHRAGELFF
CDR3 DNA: TGTGCCAGCAGTGAGGTGTTCGGCACAACCCACCGGGCCGGGGAGCTGTTTTTT

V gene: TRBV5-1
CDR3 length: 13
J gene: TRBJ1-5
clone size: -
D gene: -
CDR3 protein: CASSADSNQPQHF
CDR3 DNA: TGCGCCAGCAGCGCGGACAGTAATCAGCCCCAGCATTTT

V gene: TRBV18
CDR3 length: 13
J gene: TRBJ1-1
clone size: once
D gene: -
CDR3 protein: CASSPPSRNEAFF
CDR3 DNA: TGTGCCAGCTCACCACCGAGCAGGAATGAAGCTTTCTTT

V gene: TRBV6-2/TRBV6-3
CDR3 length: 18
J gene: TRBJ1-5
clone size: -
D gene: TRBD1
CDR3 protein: CASSLQGAVSGSNQPQHF
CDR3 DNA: TGTGCCAGCAGTCTACAGGGGGCGGTATCTGGGAGCAATCAGCCCCAGCATTTT

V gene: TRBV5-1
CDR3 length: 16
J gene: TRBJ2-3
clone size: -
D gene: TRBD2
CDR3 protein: CASALGPTSGGDTQYF
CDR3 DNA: TGCGCCAGCGCCCTGGGCCCGACTAGCGGGGGAGATACGCAGTATTTT

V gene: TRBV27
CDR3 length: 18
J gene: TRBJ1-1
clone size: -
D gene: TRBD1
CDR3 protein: CASSFSDRGLIRNTEAFF
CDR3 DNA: TGTGCCAGCAGTTTCTCGGACAGGGGGTTAATAAGGAACACTGAAGCTTTCTTT

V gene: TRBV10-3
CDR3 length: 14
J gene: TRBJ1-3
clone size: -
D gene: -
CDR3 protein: CAITTDSSGNTIYF
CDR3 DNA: TGTGCCATCACTACCGACAGCTCTGGAAACACCATATATTTT

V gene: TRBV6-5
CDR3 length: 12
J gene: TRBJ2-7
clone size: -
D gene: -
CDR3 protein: CASSSDSYEQYF
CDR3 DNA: TGTGCCAGCAGTTCCGACTCCTACGAGCAGTACTTC

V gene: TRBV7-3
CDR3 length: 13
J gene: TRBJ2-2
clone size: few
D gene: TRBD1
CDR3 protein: CASSNTGGGELFF
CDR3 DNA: TGTGCCAGCAGCAACACAGGGGGAGGGGAGCTGTTTTTT

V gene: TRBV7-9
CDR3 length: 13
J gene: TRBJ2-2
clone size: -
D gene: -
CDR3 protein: CASSLQTTGELFF
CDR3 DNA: TGTGCCAGCAGCCTACAGACCACCGGGGAGCTGTTTTTT

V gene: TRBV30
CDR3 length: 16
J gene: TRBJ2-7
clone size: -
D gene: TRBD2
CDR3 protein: CAWSTIPGLAGGTPYF
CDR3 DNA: TGTGCCTGGAGTACCATACCGGGACTAGCGGGAGGTACTCCGTACTTC

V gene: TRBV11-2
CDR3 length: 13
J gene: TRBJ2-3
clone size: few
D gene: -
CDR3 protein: CASSLDFTDTQYF
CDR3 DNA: TGTGCCAGCAGCTTAGATTTCACAGATACGCAGTATTTT

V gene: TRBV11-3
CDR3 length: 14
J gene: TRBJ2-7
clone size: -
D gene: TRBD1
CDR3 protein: CASSWGQFYYEQYF
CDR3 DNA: TGTGCCAGCAGCTGGGGACAGTTTTACTACGAGCAGTACTTC

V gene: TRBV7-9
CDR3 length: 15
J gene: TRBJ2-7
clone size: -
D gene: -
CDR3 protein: CASSKTGTDKYEQYF
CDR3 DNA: TGTGCCAGCAGCAAAACAGGGACGGACAAGTACGAGCAGTACTTC

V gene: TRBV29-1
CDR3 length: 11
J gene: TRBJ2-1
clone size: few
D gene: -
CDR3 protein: CSVIRVQEQFF
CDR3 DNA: TGCAGCGTTATTAGAGTTCAGGAGCAGTTCTTC

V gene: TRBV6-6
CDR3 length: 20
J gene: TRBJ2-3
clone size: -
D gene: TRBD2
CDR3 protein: CASSPWFGGVGAGRTDTQYF
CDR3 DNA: TGTGCCAGCAGTCCCTGGTTCGGGGGGGTTGGAGCGGGACGGACAGATACGCAGTATTTT

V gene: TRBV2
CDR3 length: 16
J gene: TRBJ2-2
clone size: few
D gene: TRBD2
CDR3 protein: CASSLLAVKNTGELFF
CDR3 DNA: TGTGCCAGCAGTCTACTAGCGGTGAAGAACACCGGGGAGCTGTTTTTT

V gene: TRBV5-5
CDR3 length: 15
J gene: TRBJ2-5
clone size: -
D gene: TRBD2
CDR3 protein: CASSLVAGAGETQYF
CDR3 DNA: TGTGCCAGCAGCTTGGTAGCGGGGGCGGGGGAGACCCAGTACTTC

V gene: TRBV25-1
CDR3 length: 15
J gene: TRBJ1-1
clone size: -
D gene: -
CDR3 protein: CASTPAGTRHTEAFF
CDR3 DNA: TGTGCCAGCACCCCCGCCGGGACACGTCACACTGAAGCTTTCTTT

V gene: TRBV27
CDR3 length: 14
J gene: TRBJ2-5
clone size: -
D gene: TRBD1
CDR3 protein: CASSATGVGETQYF
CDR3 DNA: TGTGCCAGCAGCGCGACAGGGGTAGGGGAGACCCAGTACTTC